Described below is a single T cell receptor (beta chain) sequence and its context. Its antigen is unknown. The data originate from a study of T cell responses to AZD1222 COVID-19 vaccine. Study-wide background: Second-dose intervals near 4 or 12 weeks were combined.

Germline CDR1 SGHDN, CDR2 FVKESK. The CDR3 is 13 amino acids. The trim removed 4 bases at V and 6 bases at J, leaving 6 bases unmatched. Libraries were prepared by immunoSEQ multiplex PCR; TCRdb keeps only in-frame clonotypes and omits some of them. The table lists around 260,000 clones, approximately 93% of them singletons. Broader study findings: CD4 TCRs covered the whole spike, strongest at regions 160-218 and 743-854. AZD1222 recipients seropositive at baseline numbered only six or seven.

This receptor was identified in an adult in good health. The material sequenced was peripheral blood, taken on day 0 of AZD1222 vaccination. This rearrangement joins TRBV14 to TRBJ2-7; 7 nucleotides match TRBD2. The CDR3 DNA reads TGTGCCAGCAGCCCAAGACTAGCTGTCGAGCAGTACTTC. Protein: CASSPRLAVEQYF.